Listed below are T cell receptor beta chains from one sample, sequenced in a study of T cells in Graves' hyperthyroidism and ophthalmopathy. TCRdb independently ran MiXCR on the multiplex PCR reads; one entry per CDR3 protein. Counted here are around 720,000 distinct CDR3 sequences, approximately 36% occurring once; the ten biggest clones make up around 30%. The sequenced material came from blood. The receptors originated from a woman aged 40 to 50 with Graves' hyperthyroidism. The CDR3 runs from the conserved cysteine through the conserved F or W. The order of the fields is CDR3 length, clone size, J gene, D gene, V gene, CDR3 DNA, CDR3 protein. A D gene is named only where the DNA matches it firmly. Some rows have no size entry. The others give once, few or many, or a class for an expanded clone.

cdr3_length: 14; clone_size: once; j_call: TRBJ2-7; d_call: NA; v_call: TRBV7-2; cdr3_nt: TGTGCCAGCAGTTTAAGAGGGTTTTATAGGGAGCAGTACTTC; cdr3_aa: CASSLRGFYREQYF
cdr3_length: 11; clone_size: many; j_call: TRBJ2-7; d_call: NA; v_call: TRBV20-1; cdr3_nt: TGCAGTGCTAGAGATTTGGGCGAGCAGTACTTC; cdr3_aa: CSARDLGEQYF
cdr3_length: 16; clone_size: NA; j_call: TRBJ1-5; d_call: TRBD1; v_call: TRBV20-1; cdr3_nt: TGCAGTGCTAGTCCCGGGACAGGGGGCGCGGGTCAGCCCCAGCATTTT; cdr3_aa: CSASPGTGGAGQPQHF
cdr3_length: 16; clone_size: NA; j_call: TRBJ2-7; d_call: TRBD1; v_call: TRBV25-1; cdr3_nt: TGTGCCAGCAGTGCCCCCGGACAGGGGGAGACCTACGAGCAGTACTTC; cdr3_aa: CASSAPGQGETYEQYF
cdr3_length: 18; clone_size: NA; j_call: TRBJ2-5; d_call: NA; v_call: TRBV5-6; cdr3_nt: TGTGCCAGCAGCTTTAAAGGGCCGGGGCGGACGGTCCAAGAGACCCAGTACTTC; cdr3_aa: CASSFKGPGRTVQETQYF
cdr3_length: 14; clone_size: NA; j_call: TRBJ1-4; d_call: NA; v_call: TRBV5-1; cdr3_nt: TGCGCCAGCAGCGAAGCCTCAACTAATGAAAAACTGTTTTTT; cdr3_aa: CASSEASTNEKLFF
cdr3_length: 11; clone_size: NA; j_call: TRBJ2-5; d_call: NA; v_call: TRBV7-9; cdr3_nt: TGTGCCAGCAGGCCGAACGGCCAAGTCGAATTC; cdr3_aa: CASRPNGQVEF
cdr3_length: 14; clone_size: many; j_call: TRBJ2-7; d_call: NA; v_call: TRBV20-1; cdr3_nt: TGCAGTGCTAGTGGGGGGGCAGACCTACGAGAGCAGTACTTC; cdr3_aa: CSASGGADLREQYF
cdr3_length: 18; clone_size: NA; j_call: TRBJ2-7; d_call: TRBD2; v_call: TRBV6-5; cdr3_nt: TGTGCCAGCAGTTATGGACTAGCGGGAGGCCTGAACGTCTACGAGCAGTACTTC; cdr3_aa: CASSYGLAGGLNVYEQYF
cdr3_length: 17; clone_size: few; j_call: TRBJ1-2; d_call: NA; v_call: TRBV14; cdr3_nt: TGTGCCAGCAGCCAAGATCGGGGAGGAACACCTAACTATGGCTACACCTTC; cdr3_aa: CASSQDRGGTPNYGYTF
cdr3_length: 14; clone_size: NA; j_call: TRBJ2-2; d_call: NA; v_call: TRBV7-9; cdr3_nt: TGTGCCAGCAGCTTATGGTCAGACACCGGGGAGCTGTTTTTT; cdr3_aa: CASSLWSDTGELFF
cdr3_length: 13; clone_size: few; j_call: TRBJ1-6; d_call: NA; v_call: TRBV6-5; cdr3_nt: TGTGCCAGTAACGGGGGGTTTAATTCACCCCTCCACTTT; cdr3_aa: CASNGGFNSPLHF
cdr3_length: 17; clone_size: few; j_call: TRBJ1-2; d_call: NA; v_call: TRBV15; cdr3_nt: TGTGCCACCAGCAGAGAAGCAGGGGTCCTCAGATTCTATGGCTACACCTTC; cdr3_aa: CATSREAGVLRFYGYTF
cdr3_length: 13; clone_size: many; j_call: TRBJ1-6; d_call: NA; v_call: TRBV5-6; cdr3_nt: TGTGCCAGCGGGGTCGTAACTGATTCACCCCTCCACTTT; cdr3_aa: CASGVVTDSPLHF
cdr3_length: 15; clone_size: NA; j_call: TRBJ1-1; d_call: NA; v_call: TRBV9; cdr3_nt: TGTGCCAGCAGCGTTCCTGAGGGGGGCTTTACTGAAGCTTTCTTT; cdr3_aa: CASSVPEGGFTEAFF
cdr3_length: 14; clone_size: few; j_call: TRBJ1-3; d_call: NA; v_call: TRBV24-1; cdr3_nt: TGTGCCACCAGTGATGGACGGATGGGAAACACCATATATTTT; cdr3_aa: CATSDGRMGNTIYF
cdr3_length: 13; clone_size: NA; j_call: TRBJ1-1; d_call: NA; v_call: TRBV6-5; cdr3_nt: TGTGCCAGCAGTTACCGGGCAGGAGATGAAGCTTTCTTT; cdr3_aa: CASSYRAGDEAFF
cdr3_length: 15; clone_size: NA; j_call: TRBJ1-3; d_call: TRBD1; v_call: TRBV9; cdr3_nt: TGTGCCAGCAGCGTAGAGGGGGCGCGTGGAAACACCATATATTTT; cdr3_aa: CASSVEGARGNTIYF
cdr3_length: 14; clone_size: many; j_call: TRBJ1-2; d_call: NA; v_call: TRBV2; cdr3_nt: TGTGCCAGCAGTGGGTACGTCCCTCCGACCGGCTACACCTTC; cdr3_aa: CASSGYVPPTGYTF
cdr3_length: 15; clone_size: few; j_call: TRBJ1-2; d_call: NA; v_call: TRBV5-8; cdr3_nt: TGTGCCAGCAGCTCCCGGGGTCAGGGGATCTATGGCTACACCTTC; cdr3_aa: CASSSRGQGIYGYTF
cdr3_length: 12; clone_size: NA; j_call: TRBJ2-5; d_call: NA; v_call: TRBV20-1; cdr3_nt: TGCAGTGCTAGAGATCAGGGGGAGGGCCAGTACTTC; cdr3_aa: CSARDQGEGQYF
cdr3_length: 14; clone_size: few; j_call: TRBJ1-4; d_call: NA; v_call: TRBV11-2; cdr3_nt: TGTGCCAGCAGCCGGACGGCTCCTAATGAAAAACTGTTTTTT; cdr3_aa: CASSRTAPNEKLFF
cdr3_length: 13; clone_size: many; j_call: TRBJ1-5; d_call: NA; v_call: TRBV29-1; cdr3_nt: TGCAGCGTGAGAGGACAGCCCAATCAGCCCCAGCATTTT; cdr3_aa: CSVRGQPNQPQHF
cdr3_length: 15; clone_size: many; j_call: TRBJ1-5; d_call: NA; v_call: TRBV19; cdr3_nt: TGTGCCAGTAGTTCCTACAGGGAGAGCAATCAGCCCCAGCATTTT; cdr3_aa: CASSSYRESNQPQHF
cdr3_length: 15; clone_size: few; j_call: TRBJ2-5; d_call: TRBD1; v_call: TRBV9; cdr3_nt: TGTGCCAGCAGCCCGGACAGGGTTGGGGGAGAGACCCAGTACTTC; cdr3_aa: CASSPDRVGGETQYF
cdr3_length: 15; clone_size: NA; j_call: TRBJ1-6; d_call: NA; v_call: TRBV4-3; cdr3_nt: TGCGCCAGCAGCCAAGTTCTTACTTATAATTCACCCCTCCACTTT; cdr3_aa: CASSQVLTYNSPLHF
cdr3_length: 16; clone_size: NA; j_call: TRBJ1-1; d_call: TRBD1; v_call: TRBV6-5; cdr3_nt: TGTGCCAGCAGTACAACTCCAGGGGGCTTGGGCACTGAAGCTTTCTTT; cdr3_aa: CASSTTPGGLGTEAFF